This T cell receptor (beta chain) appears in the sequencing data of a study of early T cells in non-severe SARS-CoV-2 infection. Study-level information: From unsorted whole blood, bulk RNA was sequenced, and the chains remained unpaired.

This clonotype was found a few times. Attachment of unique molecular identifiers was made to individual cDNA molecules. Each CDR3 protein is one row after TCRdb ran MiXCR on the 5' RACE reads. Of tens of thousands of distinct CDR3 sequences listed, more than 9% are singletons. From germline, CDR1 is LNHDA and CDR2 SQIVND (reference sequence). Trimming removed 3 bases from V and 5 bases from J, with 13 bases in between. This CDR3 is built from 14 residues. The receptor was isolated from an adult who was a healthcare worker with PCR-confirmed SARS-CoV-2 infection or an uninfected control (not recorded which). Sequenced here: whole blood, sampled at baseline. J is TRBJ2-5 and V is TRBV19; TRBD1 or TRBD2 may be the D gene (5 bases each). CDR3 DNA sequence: TGTGCCAGTAGTATCCCCGGGACCGGGGAGACCCAGTACTTC. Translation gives CASSIPGTGETQYF.